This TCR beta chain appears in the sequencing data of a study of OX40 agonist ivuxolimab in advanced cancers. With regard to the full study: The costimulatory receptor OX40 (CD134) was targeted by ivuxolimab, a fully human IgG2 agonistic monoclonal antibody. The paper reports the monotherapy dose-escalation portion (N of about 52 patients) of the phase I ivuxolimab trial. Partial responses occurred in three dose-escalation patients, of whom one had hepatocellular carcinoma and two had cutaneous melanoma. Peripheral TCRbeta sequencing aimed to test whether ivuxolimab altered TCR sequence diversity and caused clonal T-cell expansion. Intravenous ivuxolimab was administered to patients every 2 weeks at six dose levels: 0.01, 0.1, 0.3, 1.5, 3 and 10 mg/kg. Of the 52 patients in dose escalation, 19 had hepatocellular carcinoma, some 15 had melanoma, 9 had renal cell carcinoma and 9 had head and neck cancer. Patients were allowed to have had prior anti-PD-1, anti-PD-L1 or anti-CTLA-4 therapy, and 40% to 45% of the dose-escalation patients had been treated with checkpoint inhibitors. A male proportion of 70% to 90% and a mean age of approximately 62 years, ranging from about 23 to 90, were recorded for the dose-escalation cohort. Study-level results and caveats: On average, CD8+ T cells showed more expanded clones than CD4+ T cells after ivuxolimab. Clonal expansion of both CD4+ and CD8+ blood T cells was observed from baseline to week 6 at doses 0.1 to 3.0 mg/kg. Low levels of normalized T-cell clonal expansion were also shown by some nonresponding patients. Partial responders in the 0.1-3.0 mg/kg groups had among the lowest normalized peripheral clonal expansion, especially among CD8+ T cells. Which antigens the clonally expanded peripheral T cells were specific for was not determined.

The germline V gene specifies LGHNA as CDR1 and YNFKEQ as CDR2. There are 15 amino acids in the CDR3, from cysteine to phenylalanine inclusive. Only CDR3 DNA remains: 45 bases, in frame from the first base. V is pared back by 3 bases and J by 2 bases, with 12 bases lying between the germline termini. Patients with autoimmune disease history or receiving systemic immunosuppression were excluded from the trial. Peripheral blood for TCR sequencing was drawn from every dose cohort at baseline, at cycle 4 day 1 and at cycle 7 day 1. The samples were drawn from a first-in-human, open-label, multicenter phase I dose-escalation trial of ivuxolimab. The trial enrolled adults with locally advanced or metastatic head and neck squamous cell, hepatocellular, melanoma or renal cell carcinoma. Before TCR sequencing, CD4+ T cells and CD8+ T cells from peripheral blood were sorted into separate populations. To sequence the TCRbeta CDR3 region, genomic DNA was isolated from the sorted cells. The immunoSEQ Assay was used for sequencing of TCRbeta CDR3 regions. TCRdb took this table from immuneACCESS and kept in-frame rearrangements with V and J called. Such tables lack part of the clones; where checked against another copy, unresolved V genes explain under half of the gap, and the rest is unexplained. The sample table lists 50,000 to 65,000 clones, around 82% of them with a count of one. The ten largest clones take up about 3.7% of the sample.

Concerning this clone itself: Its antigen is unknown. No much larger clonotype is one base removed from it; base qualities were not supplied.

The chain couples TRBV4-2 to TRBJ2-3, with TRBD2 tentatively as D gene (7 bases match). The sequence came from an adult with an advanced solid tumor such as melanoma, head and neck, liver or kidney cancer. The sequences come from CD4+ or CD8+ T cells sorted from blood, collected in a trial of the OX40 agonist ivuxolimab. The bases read TGTGCCAGCAGCCAGGGGGGGGCCTCCACAGATACGCAGTATTTT. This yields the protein CASSQGGASTDTQYF.